The T cell receptor (beta chain) under discussion was sequenced for a study of blood T cells in healthy people across ages (dated by TCRdb to about 2015). A note on the overall study: In model experiments, roughly one uniquely barcoded TCR beta cDNA molecule per two T cells was captured by template switching. Using the same blood draw, the study looked at two additional independent replicas of 1 million unique cDNA reads for two donors, one aged 18 to 29 and the other aged 80 or older. To avoid experimental bias, donors of different ages were spread randomly across the sequencing lanes. Age-related changes in TCR beta repertoire diversity were measured in the study by deep sequencing normalized with unique cDNA molecular identifiers. The donors were split into four age groups: young (average around 15 years), middle-aged (about 40), aged (approximately 60) and long-lived (more than 80).

Comments on this clonotype: Its antigen is still unknown. Base-call qualities are not available, and no considerably larger clone is one nucleotide away.

For CDR1 and CDR2, the germline V gene (reference sequence) lists MNHEY and SMNVEV. From the cysteine through the phenylalanine, the CDR3 covers 14 amino acids. Only CDR3 DNA is held: 42 bases, read in frame from base 1. The junction carries 13 bases between V and J, which are trimmed by 8 bases and 0 bases respectively. Findings and caveats that apply to the study as a whole: Because donor CMV infection status was unknown, age-related changes in expanded clonotypes were potentially confounded. Estimates of total diversity based on one million sequenced T cells were considered lower bounds and underestimates. Observed TCR beta diversity correlated strongly with the percentage of naive T cells measured by flow cytometry. Compared with the aged group, the long-lived group had more naive CD4+ T cells, fewer expanded clones and increased TCR diversity, a pattern suggesting age selection. Since profiling was done on bulk unsorted PBMCs, naive and antigen-experienced compartments could not be conclusively compared. As age increased, observed TCR beta diversity per million T cells dropped in a roughly linear way, and a significant reduction was already evident by age roughly 36.

Library preparation was by 5' RACE. The sequencing machine was an Illumina HiSeq 2500. A second roughly 6 to 11 cycle PCR used a sample-barcoded 5' primer and a J-beta primer mix. A unique molecular identifier was introduced onto each TCR beta cDNA molecule by a template-switch 5' adaptor carrying 12 random nucleotides. Each sample yielded at least 3 million CDR3-containing paired-end reads. First-strand cDNA was synthesized from all RNA with the Mint cDNA synthesis kit, primed by a TRBC-specific oligonucleotide. All cDNA was treated with uracil-DNA glycosylase and then went through a first 18-cycle PCR with the universal primers M1SS and BC2_uni_R. On the study's bioinformatics: For normalization, 1 million high-quality reads, each with a distinct molecular identifier, were randomly selected from each sample. Reads sharing molecular identifiers were discarded rather than binned into consensus sequences. MiTCR, set to a Q25 quality threshold and the strictest error-elimination algorithm, was used for CDR3 identification, clonotype clustering and error correction. A nonparametric unseen species model with Euler transformation was used to estimate lower-bound total TCR beta diversity. Clones were called with MiXCR by TCRdb after fastp trimmed the public reads at Q25, and only in-frame beta chains were retained. Rows matching on CDR3 protein sequence are summarized as one entry with the most common DNA and genes. None of the V and J calls come from the authors' own analysis; TCRdb made them. For this sample the table gives 550,000 to 800,000 distinct CDR3 sequences, of which roughly 30% were detected only once. The leading ten clones occupy 15% of the sample.

The roughly 39 donors, aged about 6 to 95 years, were systemically healthy Caucasian individuals from Russia. Each donor gave ten milliliters of peripheral blood, drawn into EDTA-treated Vacutainer tubes. Ficoll-Paque density-gradient centrifugation was used to isolate PBMCs, with at least 6.5 million per sample. Total RNA was extracted from PBMCs with Trizol reagent, with at least 5 micrograms obtained per sample. For every donor, an aliquot of PBMCs went through flow cytometry to measure the percentages of naive CD45RAhigh/CD27high T cells. Recombination linked TRBV27 to TRBJ2-5; too little of a D gene remains to name it. This sequence originates from a woman of 80 years or more in good health. Donor details come from another sample of the same person, matched by shared clones. The sequenced sample consisted of blood. The bases read TGTGCCAGCGGCCAACCTAGGAACCAAGAGACCCAGTACTTC. Its coded protein is CASGQPRNQETQYF.